A single sample gave rise to the 14 T cell receptor beta chains below, sequenced in a study of blood T cells in healthy people across ages. A second 7 to 11 cycle PCR used barcoded and J-beta primers. Using its own MiXCR run on the 5' RACE reads, TCRdb lists one record per CDR3 protein. The sample yields just over 800,000 distinct CDR3 sequences, 60% to 80% seen once. Sequencing was done on a sample of blood. The receptors shown here come from a man aged 30 to 45 in good health.

The chain has TRBV20-1 and TRBJ2-3; 11 bases align to TRBD2. Germline CDR1 and CDR2: DFQATT and SNEGSKA (reference sequence). The CDR3 spans 14 residues. V shed 5 bases, J shed 6 bases, and the junction held 7 bases outside the gene matches. CDR3 in amino acids: CSALTSGDPDTQYF. Written as DNA, the CDR3 is TGCAGTGCTTTGACTAGCGGGGACCCGGATACGCAGTATTTT.

The V call is TRBV7-9, the J call TRBJ2-1, with 12 bases that match TRBD2. Unmatched junction bases numbered 7, after V lost 2 bases and J lost 2 bases. CDR1 is SEHNR and CDR2 is FQNEAQ in the germline V gene (reference sequence). This CDR3 is 18 amino acids long. In DNA form, the CDR3 reads TGTGCCAGCAGCTTACCCCGACTAGCGGGGGAGGCCTACAATGAGCAGTTCTTC. It translates to CASSLPRLAGEAYNEQFF.

This chain links TRBV20-1 with TRBJ2-5, with D possibly TRBD2 on 6 matching bases. Germline CDR1 is DFQATT and CDR2 is SNEGSKA (reference sequence). The CDR3 has 13 residues. Trimming removed 0 bases from V and 11 bases from J, with 16 bases in between. CDR3 protein: CSARESSGTEQYF. The CDR3, as DNA: TGCAGTGCTAGAGAAAGTTCCGGGACTGAGCAGTACTTC.

This clonotype was recorded once. The chain is built from TRBV20-1 and TRBJ2-4, with TRBD1 as a possible D gene (6 bases). The CDR3 has 15 residues. Trimming cost V 5 bases and J 5 bases, with 19 bases left between them. CDR1 and CDR2 (germline): DFQATT, SNEGSKA (reference sequence). The CDR3 region is CSASRDTAYQNIQYF. DNA for the CDR3: TGCAGTGCTTCCCGGGACACGGCTTATCAAAACATTCAGTACTTC.

The V gene is TRBV6-5, the J gene TRBJ2-1, with D uncertain. Trimming removed 2 bases at V and 10 bases at J, with 15 bases between. Germline CDR1 and CDR2: MNHEY and SVGAGI. There are 14 residues in the CDR3. CDR3: CASSYDTVIGEQFF. CDR3 nucleotides: TGTGCCAGCAGTTACGACACGGTTATAGGGGAGCAGTTCTTC.

The chain combines TRBV5-1 with TRBJ2-7, with TRBD1 matching 11 bases. The CDR3 is 16 residues long. J lost 6 bases, V lost 4 bases, and 12 bases had no gene match. Per the germline V gene, CDR1 is SGHRS and CDR2 is YFSETQ. The CDR3 DNA reads TGCGCCAGCAGCACCCACGGGACAGGGGGTTTTGGCGAGCAGTACTTC. Translating it yields CASSTHGTGGFGEQYF.

A few counts support this clonotype. The J gene is TRBJ2-1, the V gene TRBV3-1, with 7 bases aligning to TRBD2. Trimming at V came to 0 bases and at J to 12 bases, leaving 11 bases not matched to a gene. The CDR3 is 15 residues long. The germline V gene has CDR1 LGHDT and CDR2 YNNKEL (reference sequence). CDR3 nucleotides: TGTGCCAGCAGCCAAGATTCCCTGGGAGGGATGGGGCAGTTCTTC. It codes for CASSQDSLGGMGQFF.

This clonotype was seen a few times. J is TRBJ2-7 and V is TRBV29-1; either TRBD1 or TRBD2 may supply D (6 bases each). V shed 2 bases and J shed 5 bases, with 19 bases lying between them. This CDR3 spans 15 amino acids. Looked up from germline, CDR1 is SQVTM and CDR2 is ANQGSEA. Written as DNA, the CDR3 is TGCAGCGTTGAATGGCGTAACAGGGAGGTGGACGAGCAGTACTTC. Protein sequence: CSVEWRNREVDEQYF.

CDR3 sequence: CASSLGQEDDTQYF. CDR3 bases: TGCGCCAGCAGCTTGGGACAGGAAGACGATACGCAGTATTTT. The chain carries TRBV5-1 and TRBJ2-3; perhaps TRBD1 as D (6 bases). Trimming stripped 0 bases from V and 6 bases from J, with 11 bases between. The CDR3 covers 14 residues. Germline CDR1 SGHRS, CDR2 YFSETQ.

This chain connects TRBV12-3 or TRBV12-4 to TRBJ1-2; 8 bases line up with TRBD1. CDR3 length: 14 residues. The V and J ends lost 6 bases and 7 bases, in that order; junction bases with no gene match: 10. The CDR3 bases are TGTGCCAGCAGGTCTCAGGGGGCCGGAGGTGGCTACACCTTC. This translates into CASRSQGAGGGYTF.

The gene calls are TRBV28 and TRBJ2-7; 7 bases line up with TRBD1. J lost 0 bases, V lost 5 bases, and 7 bases had no gene match. CDR1 is MDHEN and CDR2 is SYDVKM in the germline V gene. CDR3 size: 15 residues. The CDR3 nucleotides read TGTGCCAGCAGTACAACCCGGGACAGCTCCTACGAGCAGTACTTC. Translating gives CASSTTRDSSYEQYF.

This rearrangement joins TRBV4-1 to TRBJ2-7; 8 bases match TRBD2. The CDR3 runs 17 residues. V trimming: 0 bases; J trimming: 0 bases; junction bases outside the gene matches: 7. Germline CDR1 MGHRA, CDR2 YSYEKL. The CDR3 coding sequence is TGCGCCAGCAGCCAAGATCCTAGCGGGCCGTACTCCTACGAGCAGTACTTC. Its translation is CASSQDPSGPYSYEQYF.

This clonotype has more than one count but fewer than ten. CDR3 protein: CASTRTPRETDGYTF. The CDR3 coding sequence is TGTGCCAGCACCCGGACACCGAGGGAGACTGATGGCTACACCTTC. The rearrangement joins TRBV9 to TRBJ1-2, with a tentative D call TRBD1 (5 bases). Germline V CDR1 and CDR2: SGDLS, YYNGEE. Trimming stripped 6 bases from V and 6 bases from J, with 21 bases between. The CDR3 covers 15 residues.

V is TRBV20-1 and J is TRBJ2-5; possibly TRBD1 for D (5 bases). V lost 6 bases, J lost 1 base, and 12 bases lay in between. Germline V gene data show CDR1 as DFQATT and CDR2 as SNEGSKA (reference sequence). The CDR3 spans 13 residues. This CDR3 is CSARYRTQETQYF. CDR3 DNA sequence: TGCAGTGCCAGATACAGGACCCAAGAGACCCAGTACTTC.